This T cell receptor beta chain was retrieved from a study of T cells after posttransplantation cyclophosphamide. Study results and caveats: Later blood repertoires were often dominated by clones from the donor CD8+ memory compartment. Tissue-infiltrating T cells from skin or gut overlapped little with blood T cells. After PTCy, TRB diversity resembled that of CNI/methotrexate controls.

The assay was immunoSEQ multiplex PCR, and TCRdb's table has in-frame clones only and misses some. The data hold some 20,000 clones, with less than 80% observed a single time. As concerns this clone: As yet, its antigen is unknown.

A marrow graft followed busulfan-fludarabine conditioning, with cyclophosphamide on days +3 and +4. Sequencing used PBMCs, obtained after an allogeneic stem cell transplant with post-transplant cyclophosphamide. The TCR was taken from a male patient between 25 and 39 years old who received an allogeneic stem cell transplant from a related donor, was CMV-positive, and had acute GVHD only. The graft donor may be the source of some T cells.

CDR3 sequence reads: CASRGTGGRETQYF. The DNA for the CDR3 is TGTGCCAGCAGGGGGACAGGGGGTCGAGAGACCCAGTACTTC. The chain has TRBV5-5 and TRBJ2-5; 11 bases line up with TRBD1. Trimming at V came to 5 bases and at J to 4 bases, leaving 4 bases not matched to a gene. Germline lookup yields CDR1 SGHKS and CDR2 YYEKEE (reference sequence). This CDR3 is 14 amino acids long. Variable domain in full (rest from reference TRBV5-5 and TRBJ2-5): DAGVTQSPTHLIKTRGQQVTLRCSPISGHKSVSWYQQVLGQGPQFIFQYYEKEERGRGNFPDRFSARQFPNYSSELNVNALLLGDSALYLCASRGTGGRETQYFGPGTRLLVL.